This TCR beta chain originates from a study of human T cells and chemical hapten exposure (dated by TCRdb to the early 2020s). The study in broad terms: For sensitization, 2% DPC in acetone was applied to a 2 cm by 2 cm area of upper inner arm skin. The study tracked peripheral blood TCR repertoire changes in vivo during primary and secondary sensitization to the hapten diphenylcyclopropenone (DPC) in alopecia patients. Blood was sampled from patients pre-sensitization (week 0) and at 2, 6 and about 24 weeks after DPC sensitization. Throughout the study period of roughly 24 weeks, patients also received therapeutic DPC doses to the scalp every week. Patch tests used Finn chambers with 0.01% DPC on the upper back, scored after 6 days by International Contact Dermatitis Research Group standards. For TCR sequencing, blood came from approximately 29 alopecia patients at anywhere from one to four time points (pre-sensitization, 2, 6 and 24 weeks). Libraries were pooled for sequencing, and per-sample TCR yields varied mainly because of small differences in library volumes within the pool. The mostly female patient cohort included alopecia areata with under or over 50% scalp involvement, alopecia totalis and alopecia universalis.

The time point label corresponds to: patch test 2, 6 weeks after DPC sensitization. Per the publication, the treatment or condition label means: therapeutic diphenylcyclopropenone sensitization with weekly scalp DPC. At every patch-test visit, the blood draw took place before the patch test was put on. To be eligible, patients had to be aged 18 to 70, diagnosed with alopecia and judged suitable for DPC therapy, while pregnant patients were excluded. Total RNA was isolated from unfractionated whole blood collected in Tempus Blood RNA tubes. Study-level results and caveats: The number of PT1 expanded TCRs positively correlated with patch test score, significant at thresholds 8, 16 and 32 but not 4. Significantly more large CDR3 similarity clusters were formed by expanded TCRs than by pre-sensitization or healthy control sets, consistent with antigen-driven responses. Alopecia, a presumed autoimmune disease, was present in all patients, so the immune response of the patients might differ from that of healthy individuals. Repeated subsampling changed both the strength of the expansion versus patch-test correlation and the threshold at which the correlation became significant. No change with DPC sensitization was found in the number of TCRs above 1 in 1000 frequency, and no evidence of global repertoire structure alterations was found.

For this clonotype: There is no known antigen for this receptor. A much bigger clone sits one base away, suggesting this may be a read error.

The library was built by means of RACE. Sequencing instrument: NextSeq 500. Library preparation attached unique molecular identifiers to individual cDNA molecules for quantitative, reproducible TCR counting. For every blood RNA sample, sequencing covered both the TCR alpha and TCR beta chains. The published analysis was carried out like this. Samples had a median of roughly 87,000 TCRs, with a range from about 23,224 to 750,000. The Decombinator software suite was used to annotate V, J and CDR3 in the TCR reads. Every sample was subsampled to the same number of TCRs (28,000) for the PS versus PT1 abundance plots. TCRs were defined as expanded if absent before sensitization and observed at least eight times at the 2-week time point. TCRdb handled the public reads itself, with Q25 trimming in fastp and clone calling in MiXCR, and kept productive beta chains. CDR3 protein sequences are deduplicated, and each keeps its most common genes and DNA. The V and J calls follow TCRdb's processing rather than the paper's. The sample yields 89,000 or so distinct CDR3 sequences; about 6.6% were counted once. Approximately 1.3% of the sample goes to the ten largest clones.

The CDR3, from cysteine to phenylalanine, totals 15 residues. Here the CDR3 DNA is all that survives: 45 bases in frame from base 1. V was cut back by 1 base and J by 5 bases, leaving a gap of 13 bases between them. The CDR1 and CDR2 encoded by the germline V gene are SGHVS and FQNEAQ. This specimen was whole blood, taken in connection with sensitization to the hapten diphenylcyclopropenone (DPC). The chain joins TRBV7-8 to TRBJ2-3, with the identity of the D gene unclear. The source is a young woman with alopecia areata. Some clones in this sample may be carry-over from other donors' samples. The DNA is TGTGCCAGCAGCTTAGGTCTGAAGCCCATAGATACGCAGTATTTT. It codes for CASSLGLKPIDTQYF.